The 23 T cell receptor beta chains in this list originate from one sample, sequenced in a study of T cells in Graves' hyperthyroidism and ophthalmopathy. The CDR3 regions of TCR beta were amplified from RNA transcripts. The HTBI primer set drove a first-round RT-PCR of the TCR CDR3. TCRdb ran MiXCR on the multiplex PCR reads and lists one entry per CDR3 protein. The table records around 490,000 distinct CDR3 sequences, roughly 21% of them present only once. The specimen sequenced was blood. The origin of the receptors is a middle-aged man with Graves' ophthalmopathy.

This clonotype has a count of ten or more. The CDR3 reads CASRPQNNQPQHF. CDR3 in DNA: TGTGCCAGCCGCCCACAGAACAATCAGCCCCAGCATTTT. The chain has TRBV12-3 or TRBV12-4 and TRBJ1-5; D ambiguous. V lost 8 bases and J lost 3, with 11 bases in between. This CDR3 region has 13 residues.

A note on this clonotype: Compared with germline, one end of the junction differs, possibly owing to a read error. The chain recombines TRBV6-2 or TRBV6-3 with TRBJ2-7, with 8 bases fitting TRBD2. The germline gives CDR1 MNHEY, CDR2 SVGEGT. The CDR3 has 14 amino acids. CDR3 DNA: TGTGCCAGCAGTAGGCGGGGGGAACCCTACGAGCGGTACTTC. This codes for CASSRRGEPYERYF.

This clonotype came up many times. V usage is TRBV20-1 and J usage is TRBJ2-3; 15 bases agree with TRBD2. This CDR3 region has 17 residues. Germline lookup yields CDR1 DFQATT and CDR2 SNEGSKA (reference sequence). J gave up 0 bases and V 6 bases, and 7 bases lay outside the gene matches. Here the CDR3 reads CSASGLAGGQSTDTQYF. The CDR3, as DNA: TGCAGTGCCAGCGGACTAGCGGGGGGGCAAAGCACAGATACGCAGTATTTT.

To note about this clonotype: A junction boundary mismatches the germline segment, possibly from a read error. The V call is TRBV6-5, the J call TRBJ2-7; 9 nucleotides agree with TRBD1. CDR1 is MNHEY, CDR2 SVGAGI, per germline. This CDR3 is built from 15 residues. This CDR3 is CASSSAGQGEEEQYF. The CDR3 coding sequence is TGTGCCAGTAGTTCGGCGGGACAGGGTGAGGAAGAGCAGTACTTC.

This clonotype was recorded a few times. This chain joins TRBV25-1 and TRBJ1-1; no reliable D call. The CDR3 totals 13 residues. V was trimmed by 1 base and J by 11 bases, leaving 14 bases between them. CDR1 is MGHDK and CDR2 is SYGVNS in the germline V gene. As DNA, the CDR3 is TGTGCCAGCAGTGAATCCGGGGTATGGATTGCTTTCTTT. Its protein is CASSESGVWIAFF.

This clonotype was found many times. The V gene is TRBV7-9, the J gene TRBJ2-3; 16 positions agree with TRBD2. Germline loops: CDR1 SEHNR, CDR2 FQNEAQ (reference sequence). The CDR3 spans 19 residues. After removal of 5 bases from V and 3 bases from J, the junction contained 11 bases not matched to a gene. CDR3 nucleotide sequence: TGTGCCAGCAGCCCCCTGGGACTAGCGGGAGGGCCATGGACAGATACGCAGTATTTT. It yields the protein CASSPLGLAGGPWTDTQYF.

This clonotype was detected only a few times. The chain joins TRBV4-3 to TRBJ2-3, with TRBD2 matching 9 bases. This CDR3 region has 19 residues. Germline assignment: CDR1 LGHNA and CDR2 YSLEER. After removal of 2 bases from V and 2 bases from J, the junction contained 14 bases not matched to a gene. CDR3 sequence reads: CASSQRWGSSGGSTDTQYF. For the CDR3, the DNA is TGCGCCAGCAGCCAACGTTGGGGGAGTAGCGGGGGTTCCACAGATACGCAGTATTTT.

Many counts were recorded for this clonotype. The chain employs TRBV13 and TRBJ2-7; 7 bases are shared with TRBD1. Germline V CDR1 and CDR2: PRHDT, FYEKMQ (reference sequence). The V gene end was trimmed by 6 bases and the J gene end by 4 bases; junction bases not matched to a gene: 9. This CDR3 region has 14 residues. The CDR3 is CASSIDREIYEQYF. As DNA, the CDR3 is TGTGCCAGCAGTATCGACAGGGAGATTTACGAGCAGTACTTC.

V gene TRBV30 combines with J gene TRBJ1-1; a weak D match, TRBD1 (6 bases). The V and J ends lost 5 bases and 0 bases respectively, with 19 bases between them. CDR1 and CDR2 from the germline V gene are GTSNPN and SVGIG (reference sequence). This CDR3 is 16 amino acids long. CDR3: CAWFDRRRGVNTEAFF. CDR3 sequence (DNA): TGTGCCTGGTTCGACAGGAGAAGGGGGGTGAACACTGAAGCTTTCTTT.

Regarding this clonotype: Relative to the germline gene, one junction end is altered; a read error may explain this. The chain couples TRBV4-1 to TRBJ2-1; 12 bases align to TRBD2. The CDR3 consists of 17 residues. Germline CDR1 reads MGHRA; CDR2 reads YSYEKL. CDR3 region: CVSSLRTGLAGGDEQFF. Written as DNA, the CDR3 is TGCGTCAGCAGCTTGAGAACGGGACTAGCGGGCGGAGATGAGCAGTTCTTC.

This clonotype was counted many times. This sequence joins TRBV7-6 and TRBJ2-7, with 7 bases aligning to TRBD2. With V trimmed by 1 base and J by 7 bases, 7 bases remained unmatched. Germline CDR1 SGHVS, CDR2 FNYEAQ. The CDR3 consists of 14 residues. The CDR3 reads CASSLVAGEGEQYF. The CDR3 region has the DNA TGTGCCAGCAGCTTAGTGGCGGGAGAAGGTGAGCAGTACTTC.

This chain joins TRBV27 and TRBJ1-1; TRBD1 aligns across 8 bases. CDR1 and CDR2 (germline): MNHEY, SMNVEV (reference sequence). This CDR3 comprises 12 residues. V trimming: 2 bases; J trimming: 8 bases; junction bases outside the gene matches: 1. The CDR3: CASSLRTGEAFF. The CDR3 DNA reads TGTGCCAGCAGTTTAAGGACAGGGGAAGCTTTCTTT.

The chain has TRBV15 and TRBJ2-1; D uncertain. Germline lookup yields CDR1 LNHNV and CDR2 YYDKDF (reference sequence). V was clipped by 1 base and J by 2 bases, with 6 bases between them. The CDR3 extends over 14 amino acids. Here the CDR3 reads CATSRADTYNEQFF. CDR3 coding DNA: TGTGCCACCAGCAGAGCCGATACCTACAATGAGCAGTTCTTC.

This clonotype was recorded a few times. The chain has TRBV20-1 and TRBJ2-1, with a tentative D call TRBD2 (5 bases). The length of the CDR3 is 11 residues. The germline gives CDR1 DFQATT, CDR2 SNEGSKA (reference sequence). Trimming stripped 5 bases from V and 6 bases from J, with 8 bases between. CDR3 nucleotides: TGCAGTGCTCCGCTAGCCAATGAGCAGTTCTTC. Translating it yields CSAPLANEQFF.

This clonotype has at least ten counts. This chain joins TRBV12-3 or TRBV12-4 and TRBJ2-1, with D possibly being TRBD2 (7 bases). The CDR3 runs 16 residues. V was clipped by 5 bases and J by 5 bases, with 19 bases between them. In DNA, the CDR3 is TGTGCCAGCAGTCGATCTAGTGGGGGGGGCCACAATGAGCAGTTCTTC. Protein product: CASSRSSGGGHNEQFF.

The chain links TRBV6-1 to TRBJ2-1; D assignment may be TRBD1 or TRBD2 (5 bases each). Trimming took 5 bases from V and 8 from J, leaving 16 bases between them. The CDR3 loop spans 14 amino acids. Germline CDR1 MNHNS, CDR2 SASEGT. CDR3 DNA: TGTGCCAGCAGTTCGAGGGGACCTGAGGATGAGCAGTTCTTC. This gives the protein CASSSRGPEDEQFF.

This chain uses TRBV28 with TRBJ2-3; weak D call: TRBD1 (5 bases). Trimming took off 2 bases at V and 4 bases at J, with 10 bases between the two ends. Germline V lookup: CDR1 MDHEN, CDR2 SYDVKM. This CDR3 spans 14 amino acids. CDR3 residues: CASSLPGPSDTQYF. CDR3 DNA sequence: TGTGCCAGCAGTTTACCAGGGCCTTCAGATACGCAGTATTTT.

The rearrangement uses TRBV30 and TRBJ2-6; 8 bases are shared with TRBD1. The CDR3 totals 15 residues. Germline V lookup: CDR1 GTSNPN, CDR2 SVGIG (reference sequence). V lost 5 bases to trimming and J lost 3 bases; unmatched junction nucleotides: 6. DNA for the CDR3: TGTGCCTGGTACCTACAGGGGGTTGGGGCCAACGTCCTGACTTTC. It codes for CAWYLQGVGANVLTF.

This clonotype was seen many times. The rearrangement uses TRBV28 and TRBJ2-1, with a possible D match to TRBD1 (6 bases). The length of the CDR3 is 13 residues. CDR1 and CDR2 from the germline V gene are MDHEN and SYDVKM. The V end lost 8 bases, the J end lost 4 bases, and 12 bases lay between the germline ends. This CDR3 reads CASVTGTYNEQFF. In DNA, the CDR3 is TGTGCCAGCGTAACAGGGACATACAATGAGCAGTTCTTC. Together with reference TRBV28 and TRBJ2-1, the CDR3 gives the full variable domain: DVKVTQSSRYLVKRTGEKVFLECVQDMDHENMFWYRQDPGLGLRLIYFSYDVKMKEKGDIPEGYSVSREKKERFSLILESASTNQTSMYLCASVTGTYNEQFFGPGTRLTVL.

The genes are TRBV4-1 and TRBJ2-1; 14 bases agree with TRBD2. Unmatched junction bases numbered 7, after V lost 4 bases and J lost 8 bases. Germline CDR1 reads MGHRA; CDR2 reads YSYEKL. The CDR3 has 16 amino acids. The CDR3 sequence is CASSLRLAGGFHEQFF. DNA for the CDR3: TGCGCCAGCAGCCTCCGACTAGCGGGAGGGTTCCATGAGCAGTTCTTC.

J is TRBJ2-1 and V is TRBV30; maybe TRBD2 (5 bases). V shed 2 bases and J shed 2 bases, with 7 bases lying between them. The CDR3 is made up of 13 amino acids. Per germline, CDR1 GTSNPN and CDR2 SVGIG (reference sequence). In DNA, the CDR3 is TGTGCCTGGAGTCCCGGGACCTACAATGAGCAGTTCTTC. Its protein is CAWSPGTYNEQFF.

The V call is TRBV2, the J call TRBJ1-3; D gene ambiguous. The CDR3 consists of 16 residues. V was shortened by 1 base and J by 2 bases, with 12 bases between the two germline ends. Per the germline V gene, CDR1 is SNHLY and CDR2 is FYNNEI. Here the CDR3 DNA reads TGTGCCAGCAGTGAAGGGGGAAGAAGGCCTGGAAACACCATATATTTT. This gives the protein CASSEGGRRPGNTIYF.

The table lists this clonotype with a few counts. The V and J genes are TRBV19 and TRBJ1-5; D call uncertain. This CDR3 is built from 14 residues. V lost 3 bases to trimming and J lost 5 bases, with 11 bases between them. Germline V gives CDR1 LNHDA, CDR2 SQIVND (reference sequence). CDR3 region: CASSMGDKDQPQHF. The CDR3 DNA follows: TGTGCCAGTAGTATGGGAGACAAAGATCAGCCCCAGCATTTT.